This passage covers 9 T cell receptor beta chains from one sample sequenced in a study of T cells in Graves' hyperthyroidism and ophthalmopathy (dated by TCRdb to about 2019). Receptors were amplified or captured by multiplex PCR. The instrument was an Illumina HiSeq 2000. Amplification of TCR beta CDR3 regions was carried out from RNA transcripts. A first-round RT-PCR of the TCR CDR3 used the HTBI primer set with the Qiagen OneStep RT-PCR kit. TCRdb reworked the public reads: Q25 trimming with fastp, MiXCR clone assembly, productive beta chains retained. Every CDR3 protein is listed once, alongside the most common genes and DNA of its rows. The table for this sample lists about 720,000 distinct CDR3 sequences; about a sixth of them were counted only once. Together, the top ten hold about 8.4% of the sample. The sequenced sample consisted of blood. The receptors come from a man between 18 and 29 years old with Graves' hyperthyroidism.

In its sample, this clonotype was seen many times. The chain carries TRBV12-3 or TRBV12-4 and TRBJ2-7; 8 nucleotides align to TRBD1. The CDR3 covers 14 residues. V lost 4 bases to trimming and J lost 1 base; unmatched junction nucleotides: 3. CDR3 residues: CASSSGGASYEQYF. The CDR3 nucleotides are TGTGCCAGCAGTTCAGGGGGCGCATCCTACGAGCAGTACTTC.

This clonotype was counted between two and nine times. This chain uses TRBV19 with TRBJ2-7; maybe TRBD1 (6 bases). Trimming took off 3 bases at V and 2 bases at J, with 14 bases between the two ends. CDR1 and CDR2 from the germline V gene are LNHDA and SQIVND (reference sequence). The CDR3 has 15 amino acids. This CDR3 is CASSIGDTVAYEQYF. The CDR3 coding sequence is TGTGCCAGTAGTATTGGGGACACCGTCGCCTACGAGCAGTACTTC.

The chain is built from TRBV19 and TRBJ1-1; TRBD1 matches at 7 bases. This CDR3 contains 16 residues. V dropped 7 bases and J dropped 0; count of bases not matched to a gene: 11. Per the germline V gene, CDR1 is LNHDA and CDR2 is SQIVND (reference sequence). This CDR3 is CASIRGTDRMNTEAFF. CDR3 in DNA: TGTGCCAGTATTAGGGGGACAGACCGCATGAACACTGAAGCTTTCTTT.

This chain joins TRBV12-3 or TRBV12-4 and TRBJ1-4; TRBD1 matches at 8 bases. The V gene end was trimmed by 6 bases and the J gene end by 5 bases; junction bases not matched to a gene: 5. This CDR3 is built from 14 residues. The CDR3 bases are TGTGCCAGCAGAAGACAGGGGTTAAATGAAAAACTGTTTTTT. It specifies CASRRQGLNEKLFF.

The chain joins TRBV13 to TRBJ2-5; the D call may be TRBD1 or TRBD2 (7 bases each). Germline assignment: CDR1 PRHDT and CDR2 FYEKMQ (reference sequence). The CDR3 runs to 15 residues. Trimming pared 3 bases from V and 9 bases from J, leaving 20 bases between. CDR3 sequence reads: CASSLEGLRQGAQYF. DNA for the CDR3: TGTGCCAGCAGCTTGGAGGGACTACGTCAGGGGGCCCAGTACTTC.

CDR3 bases: TGTGCCATCAGTGCCGGGGGCTCTTCCGAGCAGTACTTC. It translates to CAISAGGSSEQYF. The rearrangement links TRBV10-3 to TRBJ2-7; D may match TRBD1 or TRBD2 (6 bases each). Germline V lookup: CDR1 ENHRY, CDR2 SYGVKD. CDR3 length equals 13 residues. The ends were cut back, 4 bases at V and 6 bases at J, with 13 bases in the middle.

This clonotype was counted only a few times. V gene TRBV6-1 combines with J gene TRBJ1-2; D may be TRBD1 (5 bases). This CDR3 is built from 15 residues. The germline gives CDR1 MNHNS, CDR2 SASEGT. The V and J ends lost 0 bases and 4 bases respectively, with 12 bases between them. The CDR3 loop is CASSEALGEGYGYTF. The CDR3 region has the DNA TGTGCCAGCAGTGAAGCGCTAGGGGAGGGCTATGGCTACACCTTC.

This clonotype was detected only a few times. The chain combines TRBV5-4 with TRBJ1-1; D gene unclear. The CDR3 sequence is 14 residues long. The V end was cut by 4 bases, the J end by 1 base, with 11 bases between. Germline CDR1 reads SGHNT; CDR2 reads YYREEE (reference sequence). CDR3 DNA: TGTGCCAGCAGCCTGCGTCCCGGGAACACTGAAGCTTTCTTT. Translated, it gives CASSLRPGNTEAFF.

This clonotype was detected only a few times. The CDR3 reads CATTSSTDTQYF. In DNA, the CDR3 is TGTGCCACTACTAGCAGCACAGATACGCAGTATTTT. This chain uses TRBV7-9 with TRBJ2-3; D might be TRBD2 (6 bases). The CDR3 runs to 12 residues. Germline V gene data show CDR1 as SEHNR and CDR2 as FQNEAQ (reference sequence). V lost 10 bases to trimming and J lost 0 bases, with 8 bases between them.